Listed here are 28 T cell receptor beta chains from one sample, sequenced in a study of blood T cell repertoires in COVID-19. Method: immunoSEQ multiplex PCR; TCRdb's copy keeps in-frame clones and lacks some. Of roughly 300,000 clones in the sample, 90% were seen once. The sequencing input was PBMCs or T cells enriched from blood (not recorded which). The source is a woman in her 30s who had recovered from COVID-19.

Here the CDR3 reads CATTPWGGGRDTDTQYF. The CDR3 region has the DNA TGTGCCACCACACCCTGGGGTGGCGGGAGGGACACAGATACGCAGTATTTT. The chain is built from TRBV2 and TRBJ2-3, with 9 bases matching TRBD2. This CDR3 comprises 17 residues. The V gene's germline CDR1 is SNHLY and CDR2 FYNNEI. Germline trimming cut 10 bases from V and 2 bases from J; bases unmatched to any gene: 16.

This chain uses TRBV29-1 with TRBJ1-2; TRBD1 is a possible D gene (6 bases). V gave up 4 bases and J gave up 2 bases, with 14 bases separating them. The V gene's germline CDR1 is SQVTM and CDR2 ANQGSEA. The CDR3 has 14 residues. CDR3: CSVGTEDSNYGYTF. For the CDR3, the DNA is TGCAGCGTTGGAACCGAGGACAGCAACTATGGCTACACCTTC.

This chain links TRBV28 with TRBJ1-1; 8 bases match TRBD1. CDR1 is MDHEN and CDR2 is SYDVKM in the germline V gene. This CDR3 is built from 15 residues. The V gene end was trimmed by 6 bases and the J gene end by 7 bases; junction bases not matched to a gene: 13. The CDR3 nucleotides are TGTGCCAGCAGCATCCGACAGGGGAAGAAGGGTGAAGCTTTCTTT. It specifies CASSIRQGKKGEAFF.

The V call is TRBV6-6, the J call TRBJ2-2; 12 bases are a match to TRBD2. V shed 11 bases and J 6 bases; nucleotides not matched to a gene: 7. Germline CDR1 and CDR2: MNHNY and SVGAGI (reference sequence). This CDR3 comprises 14 residues. CDR3 nucleotide sequence: TGTGCCTCATCGACTAGCGGGAGACCCGGGGAGCTGTTTTTT. This codes for CASSTSGRPGELFF.

The genes are TRBV28 and TRBJ2-1; D unclear. The germline V gene has CDR1 MDHEN and CDR2 SYDVKM. Deletions cut 2 bases from V and 9 bases from J, with 8 bases between. The CDR3 spans 12 residues. The CDR3 region has the DNA TGTGCCAGCAGTTTACTCACCGGTGAGCAGTTCTTC. Amino acid sequence: CASSLLTGEQFF.

V usage is TRBV4-2 and J usage is TRBJ2-1; D gene uncertain. The germline V gene encodes CDR1 LGHNA and CDR2 YNFKEQ. CDR3 length: 14 residues. Trimming took 1 base from V and 3 from J, leaving 7 bases between them. In DNA form, the CDR3 reads TGTGCCAGCAGCCAAGGGAGCGACTACAATGAGCAGTTCTTC. It translates to CASSQGSDYNEQFF.

This clone occurred a few times. One junction end disagrees with the germline gene, perhaps due to a read error. The V call is TRBV7-7, the J call TRBJ2-2, with 10 bases aligning to TRBD2. Per the germline V gene, CDR1 is SSHAT and CDR2 is FNYEAQ (reference sequence). CDR3 size: 15 residues. The CDR3 is CASSQLAGTAGELFF. DNA for the CDR3: TGTGCTAGCAGCCAACTAGCGGGAACTGCCGGGGAGCTGTTTTTT. The full variable domain, with the rest looked up from reference TRBV7-7 and TRBJ2-2, is GAGVSQSPRYKVTKRGQDVTLRCDPISSHATLYWYQQALGQGPEFLTYFNYEAQPDKSGLPSDRFSAERPEGSISTLTIQRTEQRDSAMYRCASSQLAGTAGELFFGEGSRLTVL.

The V call is TRBV19, the J call TRBJ1-1; D unresolved. Germline-derived CDR1 and CDR2 are LNHDA and SQIVND (reference sequence). Trimming removed 6 bases at V and 1 base at J, with 9 bases between. The CDR3 runs to 13 residues. The CDR3 reads CASSRDWNTEAFF. CDR3 sequence (DNA): TGTGCCAGTAGCCGCGACTGGAACACTGAAGCTTTCTTT.

This clone has a single count. V gene TRBV5-1 combines with J gene TRBJ2-2; possible D gene TRBD2, 6 bases. This CDR3 has 13 amino acids. V dropped 4 bases and J dropped 6 bases, with 10 bases sitting between them. The V gene's germline CDR1 is SGHRS and CDR2 YFSETQ. CDR3 loop: CASSQGLPGELFF. CDR3 bases: TGCGCCAGCAGCCAGGGACTCCCCGGGGAGCTGTTTTTT. The full variable domain, its missing parts supplied by reference TRBV5-1 and TRBJ2-2, is KAGVTQTPRYLIKTRGQQVTLSCSPISGHRSVSWYQQTPGQGLQFLFEYFSETQRNKGNFPGRFSGRQFSNSRSEMNVSTLELGDSALYLCASSQGLPGELFFGEGSRLTVL.

In regard to this clone: At one boundary the junction diverges from the germline segment, which might be a read error. This rearrangement joins TRBV7-9 to TRBJ2-4, with TRBD1 as a possible D gene (6 bases). From germline, CDR1 is SEHNR and CDR2 FQNEAQ (reference sequence). CDR3 length equals 11 residues. DNA for the CDR3: TGTGCCACCAGCCCGAAGGGGGAGCCTCACTTC. The encoded protein is CATSPKGEPHF.

The sample holds one count of this clone. This CDR3 reads CASSLAKRAPPRDTQYF. CDR3 bases: TGTGCCAGCAGCTTGGCTAAGCGGGCCCCTCCAAGGGATACGCAGTATTTT. The chain has TRBV5-6 and TRBJ2-3, with D perhaps matching TRBD2 (6 bases). Trimming stripped 0 bases from V and 6 bases from J, with 20 bases between. Per the germline V gene, CDR1 is SGHDT and CDR2 is YYEEEE. This CDR3 has 17 amino acids.

V usage is TRBV9 and J usage is TRBJ1-2; maybe TRBD1 (5 bases). CDR1 SGDLS and CDR2 YYNGEE come from the germline V gene. The CDR3 is made up of 15 amino acids. The V end lost 4 bases, the J end lost 6 bases, and 19 bases lay between the germline ends. The DNA of the CDR3 is TGTGCCAGCAGCCCCCAAGGAGGGGCGCCGAATGGCTACACCTTC. Translation gives CASSPQGGAPNGYTF.

This chain joins TRBV28 and TRBJ1-2; D is unclear. Germline CDR1 MDHEN, CDR2 SYDVKM. Trimming cost V 3 bases and J 5 bases, with 4 bases left between them. CDR3 size: 11 residues. CDR3 sequence: CASSLEYGYTF. CDR3 nucleotides: TGTGCCAGCAGTTTGGAGTATGGCTACACCTTC.

The V call is TRBV27, the J call TRBJ2-3; 9 bases are shared with TRBD1. The CDR3 is 15 residues long. Germline V lookup: CDR1 MNHEY, CDR2 SMNVEV (reference sequence). After removal of 7 bases from V and 5 bases from J, the junction contained 10 bases not matched to a gene. For the CDR3, the DNA is TGTGCCAGCATCCCCCGGACAGGGGTGGGAGATACGCAGTATTTT. It translates to CASIPRTGVGDTQYF.

CDR3 protein: CASSMEGAVYEQYF. The DNA of the CDR3 is TGTGCCAGTAGTATGGAAGGAGCAGTCTACGAGCAGTACTTC. The chain joins TRBV19 to TRBJ2-7, with D unclear. The CDR3 has 14 amino acids. Germline CDR1 is LNHDA and CDR2 is SQIVND (reference sequence). The V gene lost 3 bases and the J gene lost 3 bases, with 12 bases spanning the gap.

This rearrangement joins TRBV19 to TRBJ2-7, with 10 bases aligning to TRBD1. Germline loops: CDR1 LNHDA, CDR2 SQIVND (reference sequence). The CDR3 extends over 20 amino acids. Unmatched junction bases numbered 25, after V lost 8 bases and J lost 3 bases. CDR3 amino acids: CASPRYDRGRQRDGDYEQYF. CDR3 nucleotides: TGTGCCAGTCCACGGTACGACAGGGGGCGTCAGCGGGATGGGGACTACGAGCAGTACTTC.

The chain couples TRBV5-6 to TRBJ1-2; 7 positions match TRBD1. In germline, CDR1 is SGHDT, CDR2 YYEEEE. V lost 5 bases, J lost 4 bases, and 11 bases stayed unmatched. This CDR3 region has 15 residues. Here the CDR3 reads CASSTGALIPYGYTF. The CDR3 bases are TGTGCCAGCAGTACAGGGGCATTAATCCCCTATGGCTACACCTTC. Full variable domain (remainder filled in from reference TRBV5-6 and TRBJ1-2): DAGVTQSPTHLIKTRGQQVTLRCSPKSGHDTVSWYQQALGQGPQFIFQYYEEEERQRGNFPDRFSGHQFPNYSSELNVNALLLGDSALYLCASSTGALIPYGYTFGSGTRLTVV.

The chain carries TRBV11-3 and TRBJ2-1; tentatively, D is TRBD1 (6 bases). The V gene lost 5 bases and the J gene lost 1 base, with 12 bases spanning the gap. The CDR3 runs 15 residues. The germline CDR1 and CDR2 sequences are SGHNT and YENEEA. For the CDR3, the DNA is TGTGCCAGCAGCCTTGGACAGTTATCCTACAATGAGCAGTTCTTC. Its protein is CASSLGQLSYNEQFF.

The CDR3 reads CASSPLGGRGKLFF. CDR3 coding DNA: TGTGCCAGCTCACCCCTCGGGGGTAGGGGAAAACTGTTTTTT. This sequence joins TRBV18 and TRBJ1-4; tentatively, D is TRBD1 (5 bases). This CDR3 contains 14 residues. V lost 3 bases to trimming and J lost 10 bases, with 15 bases between them. Germline V gene lookup returns CDR1 KGHSH and CDR2 LQKENI.

This clone was counted once. The chain combines TRBV6-5 with TRBJ1-1; no clear D. Germline CDR1 MNHEY, CDR2 SVGAGI. V dropped 6 bases and J dropped 1 base, with 9 bases sitting between them. This CDR3 has 13 residues. The CDR3 reads CASSRSGNTEAFF. The CDR3 DNA reads TGTGCCAGCAGCCGGTCGGGGAACACTGAAGCTTTCTTT.

The chain carries TRBV19 and TRBJ2-6; D is uncertain. Germline V gene data show CDR1 as LNHDA and CDR2 as SQIVND (reference sequence). The CDR3 consists of 14 residues. Trimming left V 3 bases short and J 4 bases short, with 7 bases between. CDR3 amino acids: CASSITLGANVLTF. In DNA, the CDR3 is TGTGCCAGTAGTATCACTCTCGGGGCCAACGTCCTGACTTTC.

This CDR3 is CASRLPGAATTSSYEQYF. The CDR3 DNA reads TGTGCCAGCAGGCTACCAGGGGCAGCCACCACTAGCTCCTACGAGCAGTACTTC. This rearrangement joins TRBV28 to TRBJ2-7, with D perhaps TRBD1 (6 bases). This CDR3 comprises 18 residues. The V gene's germline CDR1 is MDHEN and CDR2 SYDVKM. Trimming shortened V by 6 bases and J by 0 bases, and 24 bases separated the two germline ends.

This clone occurred once. The chain carries TRBV7-2 and TRBJ2-1, with 11 bases identical to TRBD1. The length of the CDR3 is 15 residues. V lost 3 bases, J lost 4 bases, and 2 bases stayed unmatched. The germline V gene has CDR1 SGHTA and CDR2 FQGNSA. Here the CDR3 DNA reads TGTGCCAGCAGCTTTGGACAGGGGGCTTACAATGAGCAGTTCTTC. This encodes CASSFGQGAYNEQFF. Full variable domain (rest looked up from reference TRBV7-2 and TRBJ2-1): GAGVSQSPSNKVTEKGKDVELRCDPISGHTALYWYRQSLGQGLEFLIYFQGNSAPDKSGLPSDRFSAERTGGSVSTLTIQRTQQEDSAVYLCASSFGQGAYNEQFFGPGTRLTVL.

Points on this clone: Additional DNA sequences in this sample encode the identical CDR3. The chain is built from TRBV27 and TRBJ1-1; D is uncertain. This CDR3 region has 15 residues. Trimming took off 2 bases at V and 4 bases at J, with 14 bases between the two ends. The germline V gene encodes CDR1 MNHEY and CDR2 SMNVEV (reference sequence). CDR3 nucleotide sequence: TGTGCCAGCAGTTTAAGGGCAGAAGAGGGCACTGAAGCTTTCTTT. The encoded protein is CASSLRAEEGTEAFF.

The chain has TRBV30 and TRBJ2-7; TRBD2 matches 8 bases. CDR1 and CDR2 (germline): GTSNPN, SVGIG (reference sequence). This CDR3 has 13 amino acids. J gave up 5 bases and V 1 base, and 4 bases lay outside the gene matches. DNA for the CDR3: TGTGCCTGGAGTGGGGGACTAGTGAACGAGCAGTACTTC. It is translated as CAWSGGLVNEQYF.

The chain couples TRBV13 to TRBJ2-5; TRBD2 might be the D (7 bases). Germline V gene sequence: CDR1 PRHDT, CDR2 FYEKMQ (reference sequence). CDR3 length: 15 amino acids. Trimming cost V 5 bases and J 2 bases, with 15 bases left between them. The CDR3: CASSEVGGGQETQYF. CDR3 DNA sequence: TGTGCCAGCAGCGAAGTAGGGGGAGGGCAAGAGACCCAGTACTTC.

The chain uses TRBV2 and TRBJ2-3; TRBD1 is a possible D gene (5 bases). CDR1 is SNHLY, CDR2 FYNNEI, per germline. The CDR3 contains 13 residues. Trimming shortened V by 4 bases and J by 8 bases, and 13 bases separated the two germline ends. Here the CDR3 reads CASSGLGQGTQYF. The CDR3 DNA reads as TGTGCCAGCAGTGGGTTGGGGCAGGGTACGCAGTATTTT.

V is TRBV7-2 and J is TRBJ1-5; 9 bases are a match to TRBD1. Germline loops: CDR1 SGHTA, CDR2 FQGNSA. V shed 6 bases, J shed 7 bases, and the junction held 7 bases outside the gene matches. The CDR3 length is 14 residues. In DNA, the CDR3 is TGTGCCAGCAGTTCAACAGGGGGCGGGCAGCCCCAGCATTTT. Encoded protein: CASSSTGGGQPQHF.